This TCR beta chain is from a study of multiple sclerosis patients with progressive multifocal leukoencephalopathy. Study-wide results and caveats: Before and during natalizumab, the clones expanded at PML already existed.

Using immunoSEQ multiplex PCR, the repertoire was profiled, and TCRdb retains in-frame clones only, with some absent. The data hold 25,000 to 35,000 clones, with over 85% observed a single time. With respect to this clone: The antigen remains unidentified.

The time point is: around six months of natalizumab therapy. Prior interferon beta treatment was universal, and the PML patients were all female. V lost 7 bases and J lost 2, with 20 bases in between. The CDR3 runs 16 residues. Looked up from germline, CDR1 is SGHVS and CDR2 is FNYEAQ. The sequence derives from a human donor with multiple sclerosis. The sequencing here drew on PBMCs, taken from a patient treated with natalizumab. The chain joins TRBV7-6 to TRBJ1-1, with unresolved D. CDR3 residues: CASNPLSSRGNTEAFF. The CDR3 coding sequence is TGTGCCAGCAACCCTCTAAGCAGCAGAGGAAACACTGAAGCTTTCTTT.